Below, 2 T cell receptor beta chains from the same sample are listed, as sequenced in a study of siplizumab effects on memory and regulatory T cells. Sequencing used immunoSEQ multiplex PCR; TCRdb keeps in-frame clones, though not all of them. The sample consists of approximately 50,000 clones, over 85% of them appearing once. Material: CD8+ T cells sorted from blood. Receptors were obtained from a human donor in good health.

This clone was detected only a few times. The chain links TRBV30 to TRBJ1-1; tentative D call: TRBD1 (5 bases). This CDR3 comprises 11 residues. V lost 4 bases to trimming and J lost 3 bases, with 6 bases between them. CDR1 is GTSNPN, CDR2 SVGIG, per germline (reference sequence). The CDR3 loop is CAWKGYTEAFF. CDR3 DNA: TGTGCCTGGAAGGGGTACACTGAAGCTTTCTTT.

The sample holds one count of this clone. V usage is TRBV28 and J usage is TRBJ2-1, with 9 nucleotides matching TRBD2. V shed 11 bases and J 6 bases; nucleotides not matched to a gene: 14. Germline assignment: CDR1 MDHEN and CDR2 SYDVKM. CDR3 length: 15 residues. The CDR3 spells CALRGGLAGSNEQFF. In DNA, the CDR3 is TGTGCCCTTCGGGGGGGGCTAGCGGGAAGCAATGAGCAGTTCTTC.